The sequence of this T cell receptor (beta chain) was determined in a study of beta chain features in type 1 diabetes. Concerning this clone itself: Its antigen remains unidentified.

Study-wide findings and caveats: Moderate but significant shortening of TCRB CDR3s was recorded in all four CD4+ subsets from Type 1 diabetes patients.

This CDR3 is 15 amino acids long. V shed 4 bases and J 9 bases; nucleotides not matched to a gene: 9. Germline V gene sequence: CDR1 SGHDN, CDR2 FVKESK. Since all of the isolated RNA was reverse transcribed, expressed TCRB transcripts were what got sequenced. Using immunoSEQ multiplex PCR, the repertoire was profiled, and TCRdb retains in-frame clones only, with some absent. The sample has tens of thousands of clones, about 63% seen once; the top ten hold 1.1%. This chain uses TRBV14 with TRBJ1-6, with 7 nucleotides matching TRBD1. Sequencing was done on a sample of stem cell memory CD4+ T cells from blood. The sequence was collected from a woman in her 40s with type 1 diabetes. In nucleotides, the CDR3 is TGTGCCAGCAGCCTCCAAGGGGGCGTGATTTCACCCCTCCACTTT. Protein sequence: CASSLQGGVISPLHF.